The clone carrying this TCR beta chain was recorded a few times. The sample belongs to a study of response to subunit inactivated influenza vaccine. From the RT-PCR reads, TCRdb called clonotypes with MiXCR, one entry per CDR3 protein. The table has 500,000 to 600,000 distinct CDR3 sequences, around 10% seen once. The V gene's germline CDR1 is SGHRS and CDR2 YFSETQ. The CDR3 covers 15 residues. The germline V and J ends were trimmed by 1 base and 6 bases, with 14 bases remaining between them. The same data also contributed to another study, on T cells expressing NK-cell markers. That study adds: With UMIs, 5'RACE template switching was used to make TCR beta cDNA. Of CD8+ T cells, roughly 1.0-7.0% belonged to dominant NKG2C+ clonotypes in several donors. Unclear, still, was the HCMV specificity of the expanded NKG2C+ T cell clones.

This chain joins TRBV5-1 and TRBJ2-1; D is perhaps TRBD2 (6 bases). The sequencing used PBMCs from blood, collected on the day of vaccination. The receptor comes from a man aged 50 to 60 who received an inactivated influenza vaccine. As DNA, the CDR3 is TGCGCCAGCAGCTTGCGAGCGGGTAATTTCAATGAGCAGTTCTTC. Its protein is CASSLRAGNFNEQFF.